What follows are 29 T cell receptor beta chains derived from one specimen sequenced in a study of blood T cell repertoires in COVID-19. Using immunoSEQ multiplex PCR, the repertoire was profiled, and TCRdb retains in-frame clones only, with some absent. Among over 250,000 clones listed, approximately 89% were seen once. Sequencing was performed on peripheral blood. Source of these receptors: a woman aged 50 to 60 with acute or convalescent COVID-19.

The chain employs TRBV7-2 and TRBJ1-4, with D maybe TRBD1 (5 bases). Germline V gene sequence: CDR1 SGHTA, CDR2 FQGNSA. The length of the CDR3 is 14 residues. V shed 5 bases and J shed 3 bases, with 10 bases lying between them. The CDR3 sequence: CASSRQRSNEKLFF. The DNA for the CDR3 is TGTGCCAGCAGCAGACAGAGGTCTAATGAAAAACTGTTTTTT.

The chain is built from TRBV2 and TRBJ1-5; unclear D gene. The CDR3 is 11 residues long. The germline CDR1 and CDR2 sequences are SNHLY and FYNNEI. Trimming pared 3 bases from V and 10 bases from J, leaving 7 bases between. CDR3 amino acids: CASSDRGPQHF. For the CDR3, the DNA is TGTGCCAGCAGTGATCGGGGTCCCCAGCATTTT.

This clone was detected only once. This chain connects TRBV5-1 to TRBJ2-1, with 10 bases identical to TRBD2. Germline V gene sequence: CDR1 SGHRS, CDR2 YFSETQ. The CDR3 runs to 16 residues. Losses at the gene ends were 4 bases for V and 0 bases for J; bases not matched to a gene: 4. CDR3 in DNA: TGCGCCAGCAGCCCGACTAGCGGGCTCTCCTACAATGAGCAGTTCTTC. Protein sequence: CASSPTSGLSYNEQFF.

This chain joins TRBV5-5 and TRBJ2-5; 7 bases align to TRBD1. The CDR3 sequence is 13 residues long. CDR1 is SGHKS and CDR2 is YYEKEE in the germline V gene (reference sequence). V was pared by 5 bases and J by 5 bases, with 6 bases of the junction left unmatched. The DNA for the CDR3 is TGTGCCAGCAGGTTCGGGACAGCCGAGACCCAGTACTTC. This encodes CASRFGTAETQYF. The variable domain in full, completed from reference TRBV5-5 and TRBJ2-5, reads DAGVTQSPTHLIKTRGQQVTLRCSPISGHKSVSWYQQVLGQGPQFIFQYYEKEERGRGNFPDRFSARQFPNYSSELNVNALLLGDSALYLCASRFGTAETQYFGPGTRLLVL.

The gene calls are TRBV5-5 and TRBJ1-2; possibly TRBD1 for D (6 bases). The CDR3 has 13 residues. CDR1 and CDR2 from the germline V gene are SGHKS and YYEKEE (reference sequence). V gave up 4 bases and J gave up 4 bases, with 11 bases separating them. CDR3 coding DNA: TGTGCCAGCAGCCTTGGACAGATCTATGGCTACACCTTC. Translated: CASSLGQIYGYTF.

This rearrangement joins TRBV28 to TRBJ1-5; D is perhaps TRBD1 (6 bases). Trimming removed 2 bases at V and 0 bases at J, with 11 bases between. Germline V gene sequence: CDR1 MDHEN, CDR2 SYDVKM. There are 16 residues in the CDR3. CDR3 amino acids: CASSLGGAVSNQPQHF. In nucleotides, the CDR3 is TGTGCCAGCAGTTTAGGGGGGGCAGTTAGCAATCAGCCCCAGCATTTT. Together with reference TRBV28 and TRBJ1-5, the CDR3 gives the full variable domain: DVKVTQSSRYLVKRTGEKVFLECVQDMDHENMFWYRQDPGLGLRLIYFSYDVKMKEKGDIPEGYSVSREKKERFSLILESASTNQTSMYLCASSLGGAVSNQPQHFGDGTRLSIL.

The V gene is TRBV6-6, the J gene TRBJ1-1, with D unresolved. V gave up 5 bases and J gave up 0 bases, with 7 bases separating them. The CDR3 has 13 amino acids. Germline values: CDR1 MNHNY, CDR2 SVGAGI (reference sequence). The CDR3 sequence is CASSTPVNTEAFF. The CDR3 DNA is TGTGCCAGCAGTACCCCAGTGAACACTGAAGCTTTCTTT.

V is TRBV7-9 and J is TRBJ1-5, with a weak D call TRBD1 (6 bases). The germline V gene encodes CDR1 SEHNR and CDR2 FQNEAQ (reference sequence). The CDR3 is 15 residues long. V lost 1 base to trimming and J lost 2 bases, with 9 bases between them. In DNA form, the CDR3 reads TGTGCCAGCAGCTTAGGAGCAGGGGGCAATCAGCCCCAGCATTTT. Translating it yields CASSLGAGGNQPQHF.

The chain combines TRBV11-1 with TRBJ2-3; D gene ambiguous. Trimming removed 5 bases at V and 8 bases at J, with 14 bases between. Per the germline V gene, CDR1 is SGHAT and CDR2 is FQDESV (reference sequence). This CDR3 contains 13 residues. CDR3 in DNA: TGTGCCAGCAGCCCCAATCAGGTCCCTACGCAGTATTTT. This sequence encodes CASSPNQVPTQYF. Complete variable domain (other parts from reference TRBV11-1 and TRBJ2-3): EAEVAQSPRYKITEKSQAVAFWCDPISGHATLYWYRQILGQGPELLVQFQDESVVDDSQLPKDRFSAERLKGVDSTLKIQPAELGDSAMYLCASSPNQVPTQYFGPGTRLTVL.

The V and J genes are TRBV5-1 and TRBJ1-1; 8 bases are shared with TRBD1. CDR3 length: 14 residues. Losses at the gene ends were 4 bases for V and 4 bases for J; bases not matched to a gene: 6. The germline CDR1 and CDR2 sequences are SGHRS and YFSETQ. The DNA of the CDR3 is TGCGCCAGCAGCAAGGACAGGGTAGGCACTGAAGCTTTCTTT. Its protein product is CASSKDRVGTEAFF.

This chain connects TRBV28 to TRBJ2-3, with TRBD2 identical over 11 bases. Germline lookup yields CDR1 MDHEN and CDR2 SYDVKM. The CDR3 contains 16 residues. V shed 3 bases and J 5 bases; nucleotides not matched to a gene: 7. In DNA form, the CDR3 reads TGTGCCAGCAGTTTTCTACTAGCGGGAGAAAAAGATACGCAGTATTTT. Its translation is CASSFLLAGEKDTQYF.

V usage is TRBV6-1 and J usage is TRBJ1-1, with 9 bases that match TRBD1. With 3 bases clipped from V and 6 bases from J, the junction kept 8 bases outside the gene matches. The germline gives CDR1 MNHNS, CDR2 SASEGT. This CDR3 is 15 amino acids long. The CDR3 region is CASSEPGTGQPEAFF. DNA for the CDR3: TGTGCCAGCAGTGAGCCGGGGACAGGGCAACCTGAAGCTTTCTTT.

The DNA of the CDR3 is TGTGCCAGCAGTTTAAGGACAGGTTATCAGCCCCAGCATTTT. As protein: CASSLRTGYQPQHF. The V and J genes are TRBV27 and TRBJ1-5; 7 bases are a match to TRBD1. V gave up 2 bases and J gave up 5 bases; unmatched junction bases: 3. This CDR3 region has 14 residues. CDR1 is MNHEY, CDR2 SMNVEV, per germline (reference sequence).

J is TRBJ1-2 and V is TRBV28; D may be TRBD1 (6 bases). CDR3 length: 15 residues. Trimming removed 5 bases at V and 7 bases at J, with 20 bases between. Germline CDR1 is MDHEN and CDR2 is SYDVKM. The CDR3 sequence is CASSPPDRRTGGYTF. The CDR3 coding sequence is TGTGCCAGCAGTCCGCCGGACAGACGGACTGGTGGCTACACCTTC.

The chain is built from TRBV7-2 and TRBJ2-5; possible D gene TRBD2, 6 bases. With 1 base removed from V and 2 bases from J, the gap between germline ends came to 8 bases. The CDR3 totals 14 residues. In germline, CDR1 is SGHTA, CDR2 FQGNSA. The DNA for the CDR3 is TGTGCCAGCAGCTTAGAAGGACTACAAGAGACCCAGTACTTC. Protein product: CASSLEGLQETQYF. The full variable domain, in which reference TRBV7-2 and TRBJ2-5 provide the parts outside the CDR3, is GAGVSQSPSNKVTEKGKDVELRCDPISGHTALYWYRQSLGQGLEFLIYFQGNSAPDKSGLPSDRFSAERTGGSVSTLTIQRTQQEDSAVYLCASSLEGLQETQYFGPGTRLLVL.

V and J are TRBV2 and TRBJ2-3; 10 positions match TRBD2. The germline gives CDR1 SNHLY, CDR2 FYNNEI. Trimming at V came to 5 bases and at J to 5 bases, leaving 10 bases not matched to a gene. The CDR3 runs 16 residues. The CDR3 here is CASSPYPSGSGDTQYF. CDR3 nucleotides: TGTGCCAGCAGTCCATACCCTAGCGGGAGTGGAGATACGCAGTATTTT.

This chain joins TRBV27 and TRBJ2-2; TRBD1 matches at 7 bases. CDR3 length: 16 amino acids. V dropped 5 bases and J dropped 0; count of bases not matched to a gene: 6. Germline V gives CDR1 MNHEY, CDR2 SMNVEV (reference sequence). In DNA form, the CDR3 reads TGTGCCAGCAGTCGACAGGGATTGTCGAACACCGGGGAGCTGTTTTTT. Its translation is CASSRQGLSNTGELFF.

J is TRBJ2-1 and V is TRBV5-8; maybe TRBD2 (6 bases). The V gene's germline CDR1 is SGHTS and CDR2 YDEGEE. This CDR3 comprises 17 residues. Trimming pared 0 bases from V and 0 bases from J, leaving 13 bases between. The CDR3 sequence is CASSLVWAGSSYNEQFF. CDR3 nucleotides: TGTGCCAGCAGCTTGGTATGGGCGGGGAGCTCCTACAATGAGCAGTTCTTC.

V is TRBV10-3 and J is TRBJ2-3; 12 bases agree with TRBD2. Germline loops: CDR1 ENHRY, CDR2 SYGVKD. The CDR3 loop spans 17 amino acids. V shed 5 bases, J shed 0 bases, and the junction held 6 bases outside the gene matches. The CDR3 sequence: CAISTFGTSGSTDTQYF. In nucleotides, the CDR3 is TGTGCCATCAGTACATTCGGGACTAGCGGGAGCACAGATACGCAGTATTTT.

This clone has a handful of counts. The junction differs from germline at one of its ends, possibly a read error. The chain's CDR3 is CASSVWTSGYSEQFF. The CDR3 region has the DNA TGTGCCAGCAGCGTGTGGACTAGCGGCTACAGTGAGCAGTTCTTC. The chain uses TRBV9 and TRBJ2-1, with TRBD2 matching 10 bases. CDR1 is SGDLS, CDR2 YYNGEE, per germline. CDR3 size: 15 residues.

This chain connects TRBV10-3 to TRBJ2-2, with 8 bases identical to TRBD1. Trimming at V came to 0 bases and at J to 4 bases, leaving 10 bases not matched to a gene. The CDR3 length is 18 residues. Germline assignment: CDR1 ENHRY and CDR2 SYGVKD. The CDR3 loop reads CAISESDRVTSPTGELFF. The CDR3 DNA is TGTGCCATCAGTGAGTCGGACAGGGTGACCTCTCCCACCGGGGAGCTGTTTTTT.

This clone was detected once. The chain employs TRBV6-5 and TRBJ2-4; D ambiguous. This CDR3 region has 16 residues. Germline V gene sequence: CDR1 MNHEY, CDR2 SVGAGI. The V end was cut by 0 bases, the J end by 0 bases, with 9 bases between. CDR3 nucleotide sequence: TGTGCCAGCAGTTACTCCTTCGCCAGAGCCAAAAACATTCAGTACTTC. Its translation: CASSYSFARAKNIQYF.

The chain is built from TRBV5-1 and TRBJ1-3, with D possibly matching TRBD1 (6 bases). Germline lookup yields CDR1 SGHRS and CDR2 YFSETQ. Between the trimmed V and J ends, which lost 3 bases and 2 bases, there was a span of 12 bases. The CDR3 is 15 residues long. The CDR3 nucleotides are TGCGCCAGCAGCTCCGACGGGACAACTGGAAACACCATATATTTT. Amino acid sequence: CASSSDGTTGNTIYF.

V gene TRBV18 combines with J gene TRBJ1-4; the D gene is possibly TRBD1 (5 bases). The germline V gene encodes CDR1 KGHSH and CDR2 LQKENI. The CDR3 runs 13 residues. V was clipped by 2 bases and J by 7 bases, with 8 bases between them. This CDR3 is CASSPGRGEKLFF. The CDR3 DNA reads TGTGCCAGCTCACCAGGGAGGGGTGAAAAACTGTTTTTT.

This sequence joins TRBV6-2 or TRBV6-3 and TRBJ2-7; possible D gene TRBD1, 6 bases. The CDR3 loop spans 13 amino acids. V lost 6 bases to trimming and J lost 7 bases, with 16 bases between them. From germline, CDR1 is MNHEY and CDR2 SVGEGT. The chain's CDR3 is CASSSILRGEQYF. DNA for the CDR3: TGTGCCAGCAGCAGTATCCTGAGGGGGGAGCAGTACTTC.

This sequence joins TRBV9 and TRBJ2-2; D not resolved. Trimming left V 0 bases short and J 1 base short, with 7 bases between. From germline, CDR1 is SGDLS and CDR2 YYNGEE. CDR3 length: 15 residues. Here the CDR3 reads CASSVDLLNTGELFF. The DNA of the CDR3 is TGTGCCAGCAGCGTAGATCTCCTGAACACCGGGGAGCTGTTTTTT.

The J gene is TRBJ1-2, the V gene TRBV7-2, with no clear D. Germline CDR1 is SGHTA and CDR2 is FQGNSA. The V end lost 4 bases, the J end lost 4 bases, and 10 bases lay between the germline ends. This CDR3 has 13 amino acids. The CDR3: CASSSPPSYGYTF. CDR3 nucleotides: TGTGCCAGCAGCTCCCCCCCTTCCTATGGCTACACCTTC.

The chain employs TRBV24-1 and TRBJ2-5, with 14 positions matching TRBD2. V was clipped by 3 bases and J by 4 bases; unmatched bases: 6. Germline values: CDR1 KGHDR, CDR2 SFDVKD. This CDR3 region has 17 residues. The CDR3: CATSDGGLAGVGETQYF. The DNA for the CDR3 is TGTGCCACCAGTGATGGGGGACTAGCGGGAGTGGGAGAGACCCAGTACTTC.

The CDR3 sequence: CASGTGTGNGYTF. The CDR3 bases are TGTGCCAGCGGGACCGGGACAGGGAATGGCTACACCTTC. The rearrangement joins TRBV6-5 to TRBJ1-2, with 9 bases aligning to TRBD1. V shed 8 bases, J shed 6 bases, and the junction held 7 bases outside the gene matches. The germline V gene encodes CDR1 MNHEY and CDR2 SVGAGI. This CDR3 region has 13 residues.